One and the same sample provided the 18 T cell receptor beta chains below, sequenced in a study of OX40 agonist ivuxolimab in advanced cancers. Assay: immunoSEQ multiplex PCR; the TCRdb copy retains only in-frame clones and omits some. The sample holds approximately 98,000 clones, around 93% seen once. The input for sequencing was CD4+ or CD8+ T cells sorted from blood, taken in a trial of the OX40 agonist ivuxolimab. These TCRs come from an adult with an advanced solid tumor such as melanoma, head and neck, liver or kidney cancer.

The chain has TRBV10-1 and TRBJ2-1, with 8 nucleotides matching TRBD2. V shed 0 bases, J shed 4 bases, and the junction held 5 bases outside the gene matches. Per the germline V gene, CDR1 is WNHNN and CDR2 is SYGVQD (reference sequence). This CDR3 comprises 16 residues. CDR3 DNA sequence: TGCGCCAGCAGTGAGTCGATAGCGGGGTGGTACAATGAGCAGTTCTTC. Encoded protein: CASSESIAGWYNEQFF.

The chain is built from TRBV6-4 and TRBJ2-2; either TRBD1 or TRBD2 may supply D (6 bases each). Trimming shortened V by 5 bases and J by 4 bases, and 11 bases separated the two germline ends. Germline lookup yields CDR1 MRHNA and CDR2 SNTAGT. The CDR3 is made up of 14 amino acids. CDR3 nucleotide sequence: TGTGCCAGCAGTACGGGGGCCTTCACCGGGGAGCTGTTTTTT. Its translation: CASSTGAFTGELFF.

The rearrangement joins TRBV5-6 to TRBJ1-2, with 9 nucleotides matching TRBD1. After removal of 6 bases from V and 8 bases from J, the junction contained 5 bases not matched to a gene. Germline-derived CDR1 and CDR2 are SGHDT and YYEEEE. This CDR3 spans 12 amino acids. The DNA of the CDR3 is TGTGCCAGCAAAGGGACAGGGATCGGCTACACCTTC. Translation: CASKGTGIGYTF.

CDR3 sequence: CASSERLAGGLGTGELFF. CDR3 nucleotides: TGTGCCAGCAGTGAAAGGCTAGCGGGAGGATTAGGCACCGGGGAGCTGTTTTTT. This sequence joins TRBV2 and TRBJ2-2, with 11 bases identical to TRBD2. The V gene end was trimmed by 2 bases and the J gene end by 4 bases; junction bases not matched to a gene: 9. Germline loops: CDR1 SNHLY, CDR2 FYNNEI. There are 18 residues in the CDR3. Full variable domain (outside the CDR3, taken from reference TRBV2 and TRBJ2-2): EPEVTQTPSHQVTQMGQEVILRCVPISNHLYFYWYRQILGQKVEFLVSFYNNEISEKSEIFDDQFSVERPDGSNFTLKIRSTKLEDSAMYFCASSERLAGGLGTGELFFGEGSRLTVL.

The genes are TRBV4-2 and TRBJ1-2; 7 bases match TRBD1. J was trimmed by 9 bases and V by 1 base; bases with no gene match: 14. The CDR3 is made up of 16 amino acids. Germline V lookup: CDR1 LGHNA, CDR2 YNFKEQ. The CDR3 coding sequence is TGTGCCAGCAGCCAAGTGGGGTCACCAGGGGGGGGTCGCTACACCTTC. Its protein product is CASSQVGSPGGGRYTF.

This chain connects TRBV11-2 to TRBJ1-2, with 8 bases aligning to TRBD1. Germline assignment: CDR1 SGHAT and CDR2 FQNNGV. There are 14 residues in the CDR3. The ends lost 5 bases at V and 8 bases at J; junction bases unmatched: 10. The CDR3 here is CASSPSGQAGGYTF. The CDR3 DNA reads TGTGCCAGCAGCCCGTCGGGACAGGCGGGCGGCTACACCTTC.

The rearrangement uses TRBV19 and TRBJ1-4; no clear D gene. This CDR3 comprises 15 residues. V gave up 3 bases and J gave up 8 bases, with 16 bases separating them. Germline V gene sequence: CDR1 LNHDA, CDR2 SQIVND (reference sequence). In DNA, the CDR3 is TGTGCCAGTAGTATTGTCGCTACGAAGGAGGAAAAACTGTTTTTT. Its translation: CASSIVATKEEKLFF.

The J gene is TRBJ1-1, the V gene TRBV5-1, with D possibly matching TRBD1 (6 bases). The germline V gene encodes CDR1 SGHRS and CDR2 YFSETQ. The CDR3 runs 15 residues. V was pared by 2 bases and J by 1 base, with 12 bases between. Written as DNA, the CDR3 is TGCGCCAGCAGCTTTGACAGGAGCGGGAACACTGAAGCTTTCTTT. Translated: CASSFDRSGNTEAFF.

The rearrangement joins TRBV5-1 to TRBJ2-1, with TRBD2 matching over 8 bases. Germline CDR1 and CDR2: SGHRS and YFSETQ. The J segment lost 6 bases and the V segment lost 0 bases, leaving 11 bases of the junction unmatched. The CDR3 covers 17 residues. The CDR3 region has the DNA TGCGCCAGCAGCTTGGTCACCGGGGGGGCCCCTAGCAATGAGCAGTTCTTC. It specifies CASSLVTGGAPSNEQFF.

In its sample, this clone was seen once. Other DNA sequences in the same sample also yield this CDR3. This chain uses TRBV7-9 with TRBJ2-7; no clear D gene. CDR1 and CDR2 (germline): SEHNR, FQNEAQ (reference sequence). The CDR3 runs to 12 residues. V dropped 1 base and J dropped 3 bases, with 4 bases sitting between them. The CDR3 spells CASSLVGYEQYF. The DNA for the CDR3 is TGTGCCAGCAGCTTAGTCGGCTACGAGCAGTACTTC.

The chain employs TRBV5-6 and TRBJ2-1; 7 positions agree with TRBD1. The CDR3 length is 15 residues. Trimming cost V 4 bases and J 0 bases; bases outside gene matches: 4. Per germline, CDR1 SGHDT and CDR2 YYEEEE. The CDR3 region has the DNA TGTGCCAGCAGCCAGGACAGGAGCTCCTACAATGAGCAGTTCTTC. Translation gives CASSQDRSSYNEQFF. Together with reference TRBV5-6 and TRBJ2-1, the CDR3 gives the full variable domain: DAGVTQSPTHLIKTRGQQVTLRCSPKSGHDTVSWYQQALGQGPQFIFQYYEEEERQRGNFPDRFSGHQFPNYSSELNVNALLLGDSALYLCASSQDRSSYNEQFFGPGTRLTVL.

The V gene is TRBV30, the J gene TRBJ2-3; D might be TRBD2 (7 bases). CDR1 GTSNPN and CDR2 SVGIG come from the germline V gene (reference sequence). Trimming pared 4 bases from V and 7 bases from J, leaving 18 bases between. The CDR3 covers 14 residues. The CDR3 protein is CAWKGGALRNTQYF. The CDR3 DNA reads TGTGCCTGGAAGGGGGGGGCGCTAAGAAATACGCAGTATTTT.

V usage is TRBV7-6 and J usage is TRBJ1-4, with D perhaps matching TRBD1 (6 bases). V lost 5 bases, J lost 7 bases, and 17 bases lay in between. The CDR3 has 15 amino acids. The V gene's germline CDR1 is SGHVS and CDR2 FNYEAQ. CDR3 region: CASSRGGGVGEKLFF. The DNA of the CDR3 is TGTGCCAGCAGCCGTGGAGGGGGAGTTGGTGAAAAACTGTTTTTT.

The chain combines TRBV27 with TRBJ1-1; D perhaps matches TRBD1 (5 bases). The germline V gene encodes CDR1 MNHEY and CDR2 SMNVEV (reference sequence). The V and J ends lost 1 base and 6 bases respectively, with 12 bases between them. The CDR3 has 14 amino acids. CDR3 protein: CASSLFEGSAEAFF. The CDR3 coding sequence is TGTGCCAGCAGTTTATTCGAGGGGTCTGCTGAAGCTTTCTTT.

The V gene is TRBV5-1, the J gene TRBJ2-7; D is possibly TRBD1 (5 bases). Trimming took off 4 bases at V and 3 bases at J, with 17 bases between the two ends. Germline assignment: CDR1 SGHRS and CDR2 YFSETQ. The CDR3 sequence is 15 residues long. The CDR3 sequence: CASSQAPGSYYEQYF. DNA for the CDR3: TGCGCCAGCAGCCAGGCCCCAGGGTCATACTACGAGCAGTACTTC. Complete variable domain (other parts from reference TRBV5-1 and TRBJ2-7): KAGVTQTPRYLIKTRGQQVTLSCSPISGHRSVSWYQQTPGQGLQFLFEYFSETQRNKGNFPGRFSGRQFSNSRSEMNVSTLELGDSALYLCASSQAPGSYYEQYFGPGTRLTVT.

V is TRBV19 and J is TRBJ1-2; 9 bases are a match to TRBD1. Trimming at V came to 1 base and at J to 2 bases, leaving 2 bases not matched to a gene. CDR3 length equals 15 residues. Germline CDR1 and CDR2: LNHDA and SQIVND (reference sequence). The CDR3 reads CASSIVQGANYGYTF. The CDR3 bases are TGTGCCAGTAGTATAGTACAGGGGGCGAACTATGGCTACACCTTC.

The chain couples TRBV4-1 to TRBJ1-1; D gene unclear. This CDR3 has 14 amino acids. Germline loops: CDR1 MGHRA, CDR2 YSYEKL. V lost 4 bases to trimming and J lost 5 bases, with 14 bases between them. The CDR3 is CASSRAWVSTEAFF. The CDR3 bases are TGCGCCAGCAGCCGGGCCTGGGTAAGTACTGAAGCTTTCTTT.

The rearrangement joins TRBV7-9 to TRBJ1-1, with no clear D. Trimming removed 5 bases from V and 6 bases from J, with 10 bases in between. CDR3 length: 12 amino acids. Germline V gives CDR1 SEHNR, CDR2 FQNEAQ (reference sequence). The CDR3 DNA reads as TGTGCCAGCAGCCACGAGGGCGCTGAAGCTTTCTTT. Translation: CASSHEGAEAFF.